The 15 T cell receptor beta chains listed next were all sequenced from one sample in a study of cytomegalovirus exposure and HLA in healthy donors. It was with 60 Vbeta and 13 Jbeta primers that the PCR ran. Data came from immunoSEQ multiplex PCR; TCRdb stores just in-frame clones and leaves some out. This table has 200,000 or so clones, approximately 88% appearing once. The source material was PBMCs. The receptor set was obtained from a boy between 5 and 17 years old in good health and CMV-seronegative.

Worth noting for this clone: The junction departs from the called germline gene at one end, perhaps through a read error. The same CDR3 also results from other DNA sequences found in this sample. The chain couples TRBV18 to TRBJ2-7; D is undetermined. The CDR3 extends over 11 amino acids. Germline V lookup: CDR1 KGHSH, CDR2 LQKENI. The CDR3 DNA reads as TGTGCCAGCTCACCCTCCCACGAGCAGTACTTC. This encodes CASSPSHEQYF.

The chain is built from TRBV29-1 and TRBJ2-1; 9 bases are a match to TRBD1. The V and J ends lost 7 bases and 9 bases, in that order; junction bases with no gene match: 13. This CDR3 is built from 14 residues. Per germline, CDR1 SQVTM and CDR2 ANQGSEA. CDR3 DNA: TGCAGCGGCCACACTTTGACAGGGGGACCTGAGCAGTTCTTC. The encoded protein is CSGHTLTGGPEQFF.

The chain's CDR3 is CASSAFDRGEQYF. CDR3 in DNA: TGTGCCAGCAGCGCATTCGACCGGGGCGAGCAGTACTTC. The chain combines TRBV7-2 with TRBJ2-7, with a tentative D call TRBD2 (5 bases). The germline gives CDR1 SGHTA, CDR2 FQGNSA. The CDR3 is 13 amino acids. V was pared by 5 bases and J by 6 bases, with 14 bases between.

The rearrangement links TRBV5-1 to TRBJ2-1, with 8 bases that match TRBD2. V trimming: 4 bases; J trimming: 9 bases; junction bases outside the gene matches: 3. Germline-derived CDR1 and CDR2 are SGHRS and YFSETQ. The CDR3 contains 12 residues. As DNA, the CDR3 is TGCGCCAGCAGCCCGGGGGGGGGTGAGCAGTTCTTC. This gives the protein CASSPGGGEQFF. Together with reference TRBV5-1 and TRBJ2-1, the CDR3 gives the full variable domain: KAGVTQTPRYLIKTRGQQVTLSCSPISGHRSVSWYQQTPGQGLQFLFEYFSETQRNKGNFPGRFSGRQFSNSRSEMNVSTLELGDSALYLCASSPGGGEQFFGPGTRLTVL.

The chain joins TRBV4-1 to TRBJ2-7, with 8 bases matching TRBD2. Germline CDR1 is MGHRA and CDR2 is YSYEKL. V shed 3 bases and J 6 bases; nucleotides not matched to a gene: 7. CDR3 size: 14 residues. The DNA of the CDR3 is TGCGCCAGCAGCCAGGCGGGGGGCTCCAGCGAGCAGTACTTC. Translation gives CASSQAGGSSEQYF.

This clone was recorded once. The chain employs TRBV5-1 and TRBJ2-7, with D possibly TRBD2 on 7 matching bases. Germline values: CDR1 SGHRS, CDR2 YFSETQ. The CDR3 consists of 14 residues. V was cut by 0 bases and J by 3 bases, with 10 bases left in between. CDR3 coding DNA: TGCGCCAGCAGCTTGGGGGGGGGCTTCTACGAGCAGTACTTC. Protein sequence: CASSLGGGFYEQYF.

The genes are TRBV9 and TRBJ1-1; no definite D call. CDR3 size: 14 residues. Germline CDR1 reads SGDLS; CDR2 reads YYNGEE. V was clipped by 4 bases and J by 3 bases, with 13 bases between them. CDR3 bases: TGTGCCAGCAGCCTTGCGGGCGATTACACTGAAGCTTTCTTT. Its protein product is CASSLAGDYTEAFF.

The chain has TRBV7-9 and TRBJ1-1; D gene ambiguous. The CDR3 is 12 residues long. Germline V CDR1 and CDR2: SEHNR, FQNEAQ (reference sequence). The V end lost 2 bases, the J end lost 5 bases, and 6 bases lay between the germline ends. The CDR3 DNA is TGTGCCAGCAGCTTAATCGGTACTGAAGCTTTCTTT. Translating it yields CASSLIGTEAFF.

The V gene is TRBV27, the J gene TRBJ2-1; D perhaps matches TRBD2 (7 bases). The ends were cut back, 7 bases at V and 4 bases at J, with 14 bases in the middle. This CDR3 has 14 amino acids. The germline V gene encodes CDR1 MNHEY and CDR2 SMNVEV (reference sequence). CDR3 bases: TGTGCCAGCACGGCGGGGGCCGTTTACAATGAGCAGTTCTTC. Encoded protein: CASTAGAVYNEQFF.

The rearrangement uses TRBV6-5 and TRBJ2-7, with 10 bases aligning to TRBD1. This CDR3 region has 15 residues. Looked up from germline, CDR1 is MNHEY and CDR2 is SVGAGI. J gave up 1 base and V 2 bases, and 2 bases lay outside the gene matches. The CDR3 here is CASSYAGQGSYEQYF. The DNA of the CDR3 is TGTGCCAGCAGTTACGCGGGACAGGGGTCCTACGAGCAGTACTTC.

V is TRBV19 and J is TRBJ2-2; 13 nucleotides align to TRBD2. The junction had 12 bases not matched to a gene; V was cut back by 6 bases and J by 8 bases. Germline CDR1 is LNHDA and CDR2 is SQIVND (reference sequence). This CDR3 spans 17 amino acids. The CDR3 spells CASSRSTGLAGSGELFF. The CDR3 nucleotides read TGTGCCAGTAGCCGATCGACGGGACTAGCGGGATCAGGGGAGCTGTTTTTT.

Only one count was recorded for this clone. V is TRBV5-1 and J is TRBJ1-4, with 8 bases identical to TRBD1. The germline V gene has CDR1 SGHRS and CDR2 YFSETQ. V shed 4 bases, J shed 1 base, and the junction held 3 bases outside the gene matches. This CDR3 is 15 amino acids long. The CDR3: CASSRTGRTNEKLFF. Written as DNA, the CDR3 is TGCGCCAGCAGCAGGACAGGGAGAACTAATGAAAAACTGTTTTTT.

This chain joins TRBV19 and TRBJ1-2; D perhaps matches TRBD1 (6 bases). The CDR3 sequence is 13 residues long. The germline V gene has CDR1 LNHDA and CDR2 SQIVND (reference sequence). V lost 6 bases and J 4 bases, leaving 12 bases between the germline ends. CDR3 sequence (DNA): TGTGCCAGTAGACCACAGGGAGTCTATGGCTACACCTTC. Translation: CASRPQGVYGYTF.

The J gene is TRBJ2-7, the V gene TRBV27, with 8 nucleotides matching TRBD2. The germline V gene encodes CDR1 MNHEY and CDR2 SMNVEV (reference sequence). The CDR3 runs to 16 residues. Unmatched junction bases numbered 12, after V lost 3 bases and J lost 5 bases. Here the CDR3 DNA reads TGTGCCAGCAGTTTGATGCCCGCGGGAGGTGGGAACGAGCAGTACTTC. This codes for CASSLMPAGGGNEQYF.

The CDR3 region has the DNA TGTGCCAGCAGTAATTCAAGCCTCTATGGCTACACCTTC. It yields the protein CASSNSSLYGYTF. The genes are TRBV6-6 and TRBJ1-2; no reliable D call. This CDR3 is built from 13 residues. Trimming removed 5 bases from V and 4 bases from J, with 11 bases in between. CDR1 and CDR2 (germline): MNHNY, SVGAGI (reference sequence).